This T cell receptor beta chain was recovered during a study of blood T cell repertoires in COVID-19. Background on the study: Donors in the United States, Italy and Spain gave samples during acute or convalescent COVID-19. PBMCs, B-cell-depleted T cells, or T cells were the source of the cDNA or gDNA that made up the material.

The CDR3 is 16 residues long. Losses at the gene ends were 6 bases for V and 4 bases for J; bases not matched to a gene: 12. Germline lookup yields CDR1 MDHEN and CDR2 SYDVKM. Profiling relied on immunoSEQ multiplex PCR, and the TCRdb table lists in-frame clones only, not all of them. The sample lists about 180,000 clones, roughly 90% occurring once. This sequence joins TRBV28 and TRBJ1-1, with 9 bases lining up with TRBD1. This sequence was found in a man over 45 with acute or convalescent COVID-19. Material for sequencing was peripheral blood. As DNA, the CDR3 is TGTGCCAGCAGCCTCCCGGGACAGGGAGGCGCCACTGAAGCTTTCTTT. Protein product: CASSLPGQGGATEAFF.